Presented here are 17 T cell receptor beta chains from one specimen sequenced in a study of blood T cell repertoires in COVID-19. The method was immunoSEQ multiplex PCR; TCRdb's version includes in-frame clones alone and lacks a portion of them. Of fewer than 250,000 clones in the sample, around 86% are singletons; the top ten hold around 3.1%. The material sequenced was peripheral blood. The receptors originated from a man in his sixties with acute or convalescent COVID-19.

This clone was recorded a few times. The chain joins TRBV6-5 to TRBJ1-2; 8 positions match TRBD1. V was clipped by 2 bases and J by 4 bases; unmatched bases: 6. CDR1 is MNHEY, CDR2 SVGAGI, per germline. CDR3 length equals 15 residues. The CDR3, as DNA: TGTGCCAGCAGTTACCTGTCAGGGGGCACCTATGGCTACACCTTC. As protein: CASSYLSGGTYGYTF.

The rearrangement uses TRBV5-1 and TRBJ2-1, with a possible D match to TRBD2 (5 bases). CDR1 is SGHRS, CDR2 YFSETQ, per germline. The CDR3 loop spans 15 amino acids. The germline V and J ends were trimmed by 0 bases and 4 bases, with 11 bases remaining between them. The CDR3 nucleotides are TGCGCCAGCAGCTTGGTGGCGGGCTCGTACAATGAGCAGTTCTTC. Protein product: CASSLVAGSYNEQFF.

This chain links TRBV11-2 with TRBJ2-7; the D gene is possibly TRBD2 (6 bases). The CDR3 runs 16 residues. CDR1 is SGHAT and CDR2 is FQNNGV in the germline V gene. V was trimmed by 5 bases and J by 0 bases, leaving 17 bases between them. CDR3 in amino acids: CASSPIGRTTSYEQYF. CDR3 nucleotides: TGTGCCAGCAGCCCCATAGGACGGACTACCTCCTACGAGCAGTACTTC.

This clone has a handful of counts. The rearrangement links TRBV6-5 to TRBJ1-1, with 9 bases that match TRBD1. This CDR3 spans 15 amino acids. CDR1 is MNHEY and CDR2 is SVGAGI in the germline V gene. V was pared by 5 bases and J by 3 bases, with 7 bases of the junction left unmatched. The CDR3 DNA follows: TGTGCCAGCAGTACCTACAGGGGGCCCGACACTGAAGCTTTCTTT. Protein: CASSTYRGPDTEAFF.

The J gene is TRBJ2-7, the V gene TRBV5-1, with 9 nucleotides matching TRBD1. V was pared by 4 bases and J by 1 base, with 6 bases of the junction left unmatched. CDR1 is SGHRS, CDR2 YFSETQ, per germline. This CDR3 spans 15 amino acids. CDR3 nucleotide sequence: TGCGCCAGCAGCGGAGGGACAGGGCCTTCCTACGAGCAGTACTTC. The encoded protein is CASSGGTGPSYEQYF.

The chain links TRBV2 to TRBJ1-1, with TRBD1 as a possible D gene (6 bases). Trimming pared 4 bases from V and 4 bases from J, leaving 22 bases between. Germline V gene lookup returns CDR1 SNHLY and CDR2 FYNNEI. This CDR3 region has 17 residues. The CDR3 coding sequence is TGTGCCAGCAGTGGAATCAATAGGGGGTCAGAAGGCACTGAAGCTTTCTTT. Amino acid sequence: CASSGINRGSEGTEAFF.

The CDR3 DNA reads as TGTGCCAGCTCACCTGCCGGAGGGGCTGGAAACACCATATATTTT. It codes for CASSPAGGAGNTIYF. The V gene is TRBV18, the J gene TRBJ1-3; possibly TRBD1 for D (5 bases). The germline V gene has CDR1 KGHSH and CDR2 LQKENI. Trimming stripped 3 bases from V and 2 bases from J, with 11 bases between. CDR3 size: 15 residues.

The chain joins TRBV7-2 to TRBJ2-3; 11 nucleotides match TRBD2. The length of the CDR3 is 16 residues. Germline V gives CDR1 SGHTA, CDR2 FQGNSA. The ends lost 6 bases at V and 7 bases at J; junction bases unmatched: 12. The CDR3 spells CASRSTSGGPRNTQYF. The CDR3 DNA sequence: TGTGCCAGCAGGTCAACTAGCGGGGGCCCGCGAAATACGCAGTATTTT.

V is TRBV30 and J is TRBJ1-3; D gene uncertain. Per the germline V gene, CDR1 is GTSNPN and CDR2 is SVGIG (reference sequence). The length of the CDR3 is 15 residues. The ends were cut back, 4 bases at V and 4 bases at J, with 17 bases in the middle. The CDR3 DNA reads as TGTGCCTGGAACCCCCCGGGCTCGGGGGGAAACACCATATATTTT. Amino acids: CAWNPPGSGGNTIYF.

The V and J genes are TRBV28 and TRBJ1-2, with a tentative D call TRBD1 (6 bases). CDR3 length: 18 residues. From germline, CDR1 is MDHEN and CDR2 SYDVKM. V lost 9 bases and J 0 bases, leaving 26 bases between the germline ends. The CDR3 region is CASRSGGGGEGANYGYTF. CDR3 nucleotide sequence: TGTGCCAGTAGATCTGGAGGGGGGGGTGAGGGAGCTAACTATGGCTACACCTTC.

This chain joins TRBV18 and TRBJ1-2, with a possible D match to TRBD1 (5 bases). Deletions cut 2 bases from V and 6 bases from J, with 7 bases between. Germline-derived CDR1 and CDR2 are KGHSH and LQKENI. The CDR3 has 12 residues. The CDR3 bases are TGTGCCAGCTCACCAGAGACAGATGGCTACACCTTC. It translates to CASSPETDGYTF.

This chain links TRBV3-1 (or the pseudogene TRBV3-2) with TRBJ1-2; D might be TRBD1 (5 bases). The CDR3 extends over 17 amino acids. Germline CDR1 is LGHDT and CDR2 is YNNKEL (reference sequence). V was trimmed by 4 bases and J by 5 bases, leaving 23 bases between them. CDR3 region: CASSRSGGGERLYGYTF. DNA for the CDR3: TGTGCCAGCAGCCGAAGTGGGGGGGGAGAACGCCTTTATGGCTACACCTTC.

This sequence joins TRBV6-6 and TRBJ2-7; 8 positions match TRBD1. Germline values: CDR1 MNHNY, CDR2 SVGAGI (reference sequence). V lost 4 bases and J lost 0; bases outside the gene matches: 8. The CDR3 is 16 amino acids. In nucleotides, the CDR3 is TGTGCCAGCAGTTCCTTCTCGGGACAGGTCTCCTACGAGCAGTACTTC. Its translation: CASSSFSGQVSYEQYF.

The V gene is TRBV19, the J gene TRBJ1-1; 8 bases align to TRBD1. This CDR3 is built from 19 residues. Germline CDR1 and CDR2: LNHDA and SQIVND (reference sequence). J lost 0 bases, V lost 1 base, and 13 bases had no gene match. As DNA, the CDR3 is TGTGCCAGTAGTATAGTGTCCGGACAGGGTTTTACCTTGAACACTGAAGCTTTCTTT. This sequence encodes CASSIVSGQGFTLNTEAFF.

The rearrangement joins TRBV4-1 to TRBJ2-7; maybe TRBD2 (5 bases). The CDR3 is 16 amino acids. Germline CDR1 MGHRA, CDR2 YSYEKL. Deletions cut 0 bases from V and 3 bases from J, with 15 bases between. The CDR3 sequence is CASSQDEGDTNYEQYF. Here the CDR3 DNA reads TGCGCCAGCAGCCAAGATGAGGGAGACACAAACTACGAGCAGTACTTC.

V gene TRBV29-1 combines with J gene TRBJ2-3; 9 nucleotides match TRBD1. Germline V CDR1 and CDR2: SQVTM, ANQGSEA. The CDR3 is 14 amino acids. V gave up 7 bases and J gave up 2 bases; unmatched junction bases: 7. CDR3 in amino acids: CSERTGENTDTQYF. The CDR3 nucleotides are TGCAGCGAGCGGACAGGGGAGAACACAGATACGCAGTATTTT.

This clone was seen a handful of times. This rearrangement joins TRBV7-7 to TRBJ2-3; 7 nucleotides match TRBD1. The germline gives CDR1 SSHAT, CDR2 FNYEAQ (reference sequence). CDR3 length: 15 amino acids. V trimming: 1 base; J trimming: 4 bases; junction bases outside the gene matches: 5. The CDR3 DNA is TGTGCCAGCAGCTTAGAGGGGGCTGGGGCAGATACGCAGTATTTT. Translation gives CASSLEGAGADTQYF.